This T cell receptor beta chain appears in the sequencing data of a study of T cells in Graves' hyperthyroidism and ophthalmopathy. This clonotype was picked up a small number of times. The source material, RNA transcripts, was used to amplify TCR beta CDR3 regions. The HTBI primer set was used in a first-round RT-PCR of the TCR CDR3. Each CDR3 protein gets one entry after TCRdb re-called the multiplex PCR reads with MiXCR. The table lists 650,000 to 700,000 distinct CDR3 sequences, roughly 17% of them singletons. Germline CDR1 MDHEN, CDR2 SYDVKM. The V gene end was trimmed by 4 bases and the J gene end by 9 bases; junction bases not matched to a gene: 2. The CDR3 is made up of 11 amino acids.

This TCR was sampled from a man in his forties or fifties with Graves' hyperthyroidism. Sequencing input: blood. The genes are TRBV28 and TRBJ2-7; 8 bases line up with TRBD1. CDR3 region: CASSWTGRQYF. CDR3 nucleotides: TGTGCCAGCAGTTGGACAGGGAGGCAGTACTTC. The complete variable domain, with remaining parts taken from reference TRBV28 and TRBJ2-7, reads DVKVTQSSRYLVKRTGEKVFLECVQDMDHENMFWYRQDPGLGLRLIYFSYDVKMKEKGDIPEGYSVSREKKERFSLILESASTNQTSMYLCASSWTGRQYFGPGTRLTVT.